These T cell receptor beta chains were read from a single sample in a study of blood T cells in healthy people across ages. TCRdb re-called the 5' RACE reads with MiXCR, one entry per CDR3 protein. The table has about 1,500,000 distinct CDR3 sequences, about 43% seen once; the top ten hold roughly 7.9%. Sequencing input: blood. Receptor source: a woman aged 18-29 years in good health. CDR3s include the opening cysteine and the closing phenylalanine or tryptophan. Fields, in order: D gene, V gene, CDR3 protein. The D gene is left open where the match is weak.

D gene: NA; V gene: TRBV20-1; CDR3 protein: CSAREAGSSPLHF
D gene: TRBD2; V gene: TRBV28; CDR3 protein: CASGKSGRAVEQFF
D gene: TRBD1; V gene: TRBV10-3; CDR3 protein: CAISEGTGGSYEQYF
D gene: NA; V gene: TRBV20-1; CDR3 protein: CSASESGRGEKLFF
D gene: NA; V gene: TRBV29-1; CDR3 protein: CSVAQTLNTEAFF
D gene: NA; V gene: TRBV5-1; CDR3 protein: CASSLVGGASETQYF
D gene: NA; V gene: TRBV7-9; CDR3 protein: CASSPSQGQFF
D gene: NA; V gene: TRBV12-2; CDR3 protein: CASRLGRRGWTEAFF
D gene: TRBD2; V gene: TRBV28; CDR3 protein: CASTLGGAVETQYF
D gene: NA; V gene: TRBV9; CDR3 protein: CASSSRGGGTSTDTQYF
D gene: NA; V gene: TRBV6-1; CDR3 protein: CASSESGRNTEAFF
D gene: NA; V gene: TRBV2; CDR3 protein: CASSGGHLGAQYF
D gene: NA; V gene: TRBV9; CDR3 protein: CASSVGGSLDSPLHF
D gene: NA; V gene: TRBV7-2; CDR3 protein: CASSSRGGTSTDTQYF
D gene: TRBD1; V gene: TRBV7-3; CDR3 protein: CASSLVGPFPRDRESYEQYF
D gene: NA; V gene: TRBV4-1; CDR3 protein: CASSQEARVREQYF
D gene: TRBD2; V gene: TRBV20-1; CDR3 protein: CSAFGQGTSGISGTDTQYF
D gene: TRBD2; V gene: TRBV20-1; CDR3 protein: CSAPTSGGENEQYF
D gene: NA; V gene: TRBV12-5; CDR3 protein: CASGLVVGQVTDTQYF
D gene: NA; V gene: TRBV6-5; CDR3 protein: CASRILASETQYF
D gene: NA; V gene: TRBV4-1; CDR3 protein: CASSQVGAKNSPLHF
D gene: NA; V gene: TRBV7-9; CDR3 protein: CASASASREDNSPLHF
D gene: TRBD1; V gene: TRBV6-5; CDR3 protein: CASSYFRTGTPSRETQYF
D gene: NA; V gene: TRBV4-2; CDR3 protein: CATGEVGETQYF
D gene: NA; V gene: TRBV12-3/TRBV12-4; CDR3 protein: CASSVEGNQPQHF
D gene: NA; V gene: TRBV12-3/TRBV12-4; CDR3 protein: CASTFSAKAAQYF
D gene: NA; V gene: TRBV27; CDR3 protein: CASSFTGNTHEQYF
D gene: TRBD1; V gene: TRBV15; CDR3 protein: CATSRQTGLNQPQHF
D gene: TRBD1; V gene: TRBV27; CDR3 protein: CASSFTGEAEAFF
D gene: NA; V gene: TRBV27; CDR3 protein: CASSGVGFSGANVLTF
D gene: NA; V gene: TRBV10-3; CDR3 protein: CAISDILYNEQFF
D gene: NA; V gene: TRBV29-1; CDR3 protein: CSVERGSLWGYTF
D gene: TRBD2; V gene: TRBV20-1; CDR3 protein: CSARASGQETQYF
D gene: NA; V gene: TRBV7-9; CDR3 protein: CASSALMADSYEQYF
D gene: TRBD1; V gene: TRBV7-9; CDR3 protein: CASSKTTGGNSPLHF
D gene: NA; V gene: TRBV6-5; CDR3 protein: CASSSPGEGNTEAFF
D gene: NA; V gene: TRBV6-1; CDR3 protein: CASSEGPALNQPQHF
D gene: TRBD1; V gene: TRBV3-1; CDR3 protein: CASSQGTGARNEQFF
D gene: TRBD2; V gene: TRBV2; CDR3 protein: CASSEAGLARLGYNEQYF
D gene: TRBD1; V gene: TRBV20-1; CDR3 protein: CSARGQGTEEQFF
D gene: NA; V gene: TRBV15; CDR3 protein: CATQGIRGHGYTF
D gene: NA; V gene: TRBV4-1; CDR3 protein: CASSQVFEKATYEQYF
D gene: TRBD2; V gene: TRBV20-1; CDR3 protein: CSAKRLAGISNEQFF
D gene: TRBD2; V gene: TRBV7-9; CDR3 protein: CASSLMGGGAANEQFF
D gene: NA; V gene: TRBV7-9; CDR3 protein: CASSSTQEQFF
D gene: NA; V gene: TRBV4-2; CDR3 protein: CASSQEVKSNSPLHF
D gene: TRBD1; V gene: TRBV5-1; CDR3 protein: CASANRGSGLTSSYNEQYF
D gene: NA; V gene: TRBV27; CDR3 protein: CASRHGGTQYF
D gene: NA; V gene: TRBV6-1; CDR3 protein: CASSEGRRADGYTF
D gene: TRBD2; V gene: TRBV3-1; CDR3 protein: CASSQRGGKNEQFF
D gene: NA; V gene: TRBV20-1; CDR3 protein: CSARERRAYNEQYF
D gene: NA; V gene: TRBV12-3/TRBV12-4; CDR3 protein: CASSPIQRSETQYF
D gene: NA; V gene: TRBV12-3/TRBV12-4; CDR3 protein: CASSRGGPGSHHGYTF
D gene: NA; V gene: TRBV7-2; CDR3 protein: CASSRKGGETQYF
D gene: NA; V gene: TRBV28; CDR3 protein: CASSTGSAQPQHF
D gene: NA; V gene: TRBV6-6; CDR3 protein: CASSYSLAGSSYVQYF
D gene: NA; V gene: TRBV9; CDR3 protein: CASSVGDMETQYF